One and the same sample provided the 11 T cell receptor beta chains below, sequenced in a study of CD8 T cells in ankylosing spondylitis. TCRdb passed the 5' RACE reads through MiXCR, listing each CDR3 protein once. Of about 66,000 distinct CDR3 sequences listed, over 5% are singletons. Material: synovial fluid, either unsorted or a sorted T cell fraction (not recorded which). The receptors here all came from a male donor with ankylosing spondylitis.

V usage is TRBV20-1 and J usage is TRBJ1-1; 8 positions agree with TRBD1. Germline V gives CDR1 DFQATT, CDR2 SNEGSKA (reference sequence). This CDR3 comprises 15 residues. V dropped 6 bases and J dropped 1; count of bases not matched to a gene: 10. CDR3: CSATSPTGANTEAFF. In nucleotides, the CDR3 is TGCAGTGCAACCAGCCCGACAGGGGCGAACACTGAAGCTTTCTTT.

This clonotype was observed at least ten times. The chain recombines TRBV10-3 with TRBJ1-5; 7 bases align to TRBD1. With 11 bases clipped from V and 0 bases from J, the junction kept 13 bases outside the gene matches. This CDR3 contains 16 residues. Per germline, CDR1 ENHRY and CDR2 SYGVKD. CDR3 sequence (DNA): TGTGCCGTTGGGGGGGGACAGAGATATAGCAATCAGCCCCAGCATTTT. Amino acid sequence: CAVGGGQRYSNQPQHF.

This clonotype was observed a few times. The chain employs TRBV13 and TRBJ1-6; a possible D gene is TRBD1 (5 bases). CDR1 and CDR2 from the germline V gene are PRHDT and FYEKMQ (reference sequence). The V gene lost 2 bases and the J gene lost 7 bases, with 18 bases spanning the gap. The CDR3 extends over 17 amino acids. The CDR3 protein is CASSLWGRDGGNSPLHF. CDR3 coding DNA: TGTGCCAGCAGCTTATGGGGAAGGGACGGAGGAAATTCACCCCTCCACTTT.

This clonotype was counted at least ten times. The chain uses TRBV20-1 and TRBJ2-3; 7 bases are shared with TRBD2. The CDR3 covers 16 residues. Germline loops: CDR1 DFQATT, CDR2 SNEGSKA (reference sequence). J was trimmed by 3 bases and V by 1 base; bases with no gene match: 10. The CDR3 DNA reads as TGCAGTGCTAGAGGCAGAGCGGGACTTCGGACAGATACGCAGTATTTT. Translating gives CSARGRAGLRTDTQYF.

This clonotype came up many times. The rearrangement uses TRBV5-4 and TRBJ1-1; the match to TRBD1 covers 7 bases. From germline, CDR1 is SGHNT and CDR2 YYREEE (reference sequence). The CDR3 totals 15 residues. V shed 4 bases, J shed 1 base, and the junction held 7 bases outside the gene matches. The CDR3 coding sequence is TGTGCCAGCAGCCACCCGGACAGGCGGAACACTGAAGCTTTCTTT. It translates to CASSHPDRRNTEAFF.

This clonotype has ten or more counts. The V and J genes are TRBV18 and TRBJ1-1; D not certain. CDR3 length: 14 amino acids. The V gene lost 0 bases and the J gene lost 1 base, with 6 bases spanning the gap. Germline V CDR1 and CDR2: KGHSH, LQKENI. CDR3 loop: CASSPPGRNTEAFF. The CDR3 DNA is TGTGCCAGCTCACCACCAGGGAGGAACACTGAAGCTTTCTTT.

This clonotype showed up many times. The CDR3 spells CASKLGAASYNEQFF. CDR3 DNA sequence: TGTGCCAGCAAACTGGGAGCGGCATCCTACAATGAGCAGTTCTTC. This sequence joins TRBV11-1 and TRBJ2-1; a weak D match, TRBD2 (5 bases). Germline V gives CDR1 SGHAT, CDR2 FQDESV (reference sequence). The ends were cut back, 7 bases at V and 1 base at J, with 14 bases in the middle. The CDR3 is made up of 15 amino acids.

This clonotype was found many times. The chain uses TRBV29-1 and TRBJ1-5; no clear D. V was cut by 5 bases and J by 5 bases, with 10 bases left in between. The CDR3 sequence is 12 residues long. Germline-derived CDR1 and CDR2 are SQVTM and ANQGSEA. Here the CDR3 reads CSVKTADQPQHF. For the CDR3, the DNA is TGCAGCGTTAAAACAGCGGATCAGCCCCAGCATTTT.

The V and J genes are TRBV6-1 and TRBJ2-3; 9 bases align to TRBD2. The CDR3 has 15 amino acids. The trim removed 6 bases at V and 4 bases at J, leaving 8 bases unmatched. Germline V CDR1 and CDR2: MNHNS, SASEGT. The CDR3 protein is CASSDSGSPPDTQYF. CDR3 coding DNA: TGTGCCAGCAGCGATAGCGGGAGCCCCCCAGATACGCAGTATTTT.

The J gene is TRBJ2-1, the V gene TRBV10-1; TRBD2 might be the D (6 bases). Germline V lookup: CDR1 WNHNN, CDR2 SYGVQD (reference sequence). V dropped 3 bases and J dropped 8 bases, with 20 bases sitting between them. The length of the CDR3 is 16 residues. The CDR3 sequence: CASSESSAPSEDEQFF. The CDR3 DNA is TGCGCCAGCAGTGAATCTAGCGCCCCGAGTGAGGATGAGCAGTTCTTC.

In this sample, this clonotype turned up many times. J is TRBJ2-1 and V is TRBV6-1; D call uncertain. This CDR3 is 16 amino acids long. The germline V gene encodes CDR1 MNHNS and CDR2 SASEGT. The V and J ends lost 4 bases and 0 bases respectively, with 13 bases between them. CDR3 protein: CASSAHRTSSYNEQFF. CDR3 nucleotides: TGTGCCAGCAGTGCACATCGGACGAGCTCCTACAATGAGCAGTTCTTC.